The present T cell receptor (beta chain) was sequenced within a study of T cells in Graves' hyperthyroidism and ophthalmopathy. Amplified regions were TCR beta CDR3 sequences from RNA transcripts. Initially, a first-round RT-PCR of the TCR CDR3 employed the HTBI primer set. TCRdb processed the multiplex PCR reads anew with MiXCR; each CDR3 protein has one entry. The sample includes some 510,000 distinct CDR3 sequences, less than 25% of them seen just once. The table lists this clonotype with many counts. This TCR came from a man between 18 and 29 years old with Graves' hyperthyroidism. The material sequenced was blood.

The CDR3 protein is CASGLRFYEQYF. The CDR3 nucleotides read TGTGCCAGTGGACTCCGTTTCTACGAGCAGTACTTC. The genes are TRBV6-1 and TRBJ2-7; perhaps TRBD2 as D (5 bases). With 9 bases removed from V and 3 bases from J, the gap between germline ends came to 12 bases. The CDR3 consists of 12 residues. CDR1 and CDR2 from the germline V gene are MNHNS and SASEGT.